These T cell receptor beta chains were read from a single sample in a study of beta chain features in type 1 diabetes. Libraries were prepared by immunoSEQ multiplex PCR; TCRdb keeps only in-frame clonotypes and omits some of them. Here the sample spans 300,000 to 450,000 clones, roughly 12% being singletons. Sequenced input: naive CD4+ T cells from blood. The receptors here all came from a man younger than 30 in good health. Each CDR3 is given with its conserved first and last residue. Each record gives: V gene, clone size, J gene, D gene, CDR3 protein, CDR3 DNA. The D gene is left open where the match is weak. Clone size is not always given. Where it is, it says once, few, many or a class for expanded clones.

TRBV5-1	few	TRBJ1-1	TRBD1	CASSSRQGNTEAFF	TGCGCCAGCAGCTCCCGACAGGGGAACACTGAAGCTTTCTTT
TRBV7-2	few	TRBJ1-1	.	CASSFDRQNTEAFF	TGTGCCAGCAGCTTCGACAGGCAGAACACTGAAGCTTTCTTT
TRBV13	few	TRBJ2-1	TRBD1	CASSYRDRSSYNEQFF	TGTGCCAGCAGCTACCGGGACAGAAGCTCCTACAATGAGCAGTTCTTC
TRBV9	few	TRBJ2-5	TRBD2	CASSRAGRQETQYF	TGTGCCAGCAGCCGAGCGGGGAGACAAGAGACCCAGTACTTC
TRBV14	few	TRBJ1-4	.	CASSPGRAEKLFF	TGTGCCAGCAGCCCCGGGAGGGCGGAAAAACTGTTTTTT
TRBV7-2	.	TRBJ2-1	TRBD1	CASSLANLAGTGPGSGNEQFF	TGTGCCAGCAGCTTAGCTAATCTGGCCGGGACAGGGCCTGGGTCGGGCAATGAGCAGTTCTTC
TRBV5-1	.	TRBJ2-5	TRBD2	CASSLGLADYQETQYF	TGCGCCAGCAGCTTGGGACTAGCGGATTACCAAGAGACCCAGTACTTC
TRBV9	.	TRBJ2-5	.	CASSVAPLEGETQYF	TGTGCCAGCAGCGTAGCTCCCCTCGAAGGAGAGACCCAATACTTC
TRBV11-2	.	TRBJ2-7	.	CASSSIGDRSYEQYF	TGTGCCAGCAGTTCTATTGGCGACAGGTCCTACGAGCAGTACTTC
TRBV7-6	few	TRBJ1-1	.	CASSLALGGTEAFF	TGTGCCAGCAGCTTAGCTTTGGGGGGCACTGAAGCTTTCTTT
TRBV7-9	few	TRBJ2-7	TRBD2	CASSFGGTYEQYF	TGTGCCAGCAGCTTCGGGGGGACCTACGAGCAGTACTTC
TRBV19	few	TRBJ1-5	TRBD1	CASSILGQAGAQPQHF	TGTGCCAGTAGTATCCTTGGACAGGCCGGAGCACAGCCCCAGCATTTT
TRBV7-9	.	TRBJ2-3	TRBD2	CASSLGYGLAGATADTQYF	TGTGCCAGCAGCTTAGGGTACGGACTAGCGGGGGCCACGGCAGATACGCAGTATTTT
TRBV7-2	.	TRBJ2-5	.	CASSLRGFAETQYF	TGTGCCAGCAGCTTACGGGGATTCGCGGAGACCCAGTACTTC
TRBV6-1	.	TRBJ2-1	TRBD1	CASGTANNEQFF	TGTGCCAGCGGGACAGCCAACAATGAGCAGTTCTTC
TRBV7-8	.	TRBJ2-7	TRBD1	CASSKLLGQSYEQYF	TGTGCCAGCAGCAAACTACTGGGACAGAGCTACGAGCAGTACTTC
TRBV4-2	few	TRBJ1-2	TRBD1	CASSQEAGTGYGYTF	TGTGCCAGCAGCCAAGAGGCCGGGACAGGCTATGGCTACACCTTC
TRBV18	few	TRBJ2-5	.	CASSPAGTAGETQYF	TGTGCCAGCTCACCAGCGGGGACAGCAGGGGAGACCCAGTACTTC
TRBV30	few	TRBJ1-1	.	CAWRTETGTEAFF	TGTGCCTGGAGGACAGAAACGGGCACTGAAGCTTTCTTT
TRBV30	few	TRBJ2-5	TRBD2	CAWSISPGGEQYF	TGTGCCTGGAGCATTAGTCCGGGAGGGGAGCAGTACTTC
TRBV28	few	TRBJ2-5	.	CASSSWRTAQETQYF	TGTGCCAGCAGTTCCTGGCGGACAGCACAAGAGACCCAGTACTTC
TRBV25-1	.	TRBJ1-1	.	CASSEAHTEAFF	TGTGCCAGCAGTGAGGCTCACACTGAAGCTTTCTTT
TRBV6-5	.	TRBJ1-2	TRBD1	CASSYSPGGHGYTF	TGTGCCAGCAGTTACTCGCCAGGGGGTCATGGCTACACCTTC
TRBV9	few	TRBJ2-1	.	CASSVVIYNEQFF	TGTGCCAGCAGCGTAGTCATCTACAATGAGCAGTTCTTC
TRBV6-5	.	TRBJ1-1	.	CASSMNPGDAFF	TGTGCCAGCAGTATGAACCCGGGAGATGCTTTCTTT
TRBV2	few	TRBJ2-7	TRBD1	CASRVQGLSYEQYF	TGTGCCAGCAGAGTACAGGGGCTCTCCTACGAGCAGTACTTC
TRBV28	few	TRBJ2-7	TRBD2	CASIRGTSVGEQYF	TGTGCCAGCATTCGGGGGACTAGCGTAGGAGAGCAGTACTTC
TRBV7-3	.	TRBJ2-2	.	CASSQAITGELFF	TGTGCCAGCAGCCAAGCCATTACCGGGGAGCTGTTTTTT
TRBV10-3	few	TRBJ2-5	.	CAIRGGTGTQETQYF	TGTGCCATCAGGGGGGGTACAGGAACTCAAGAGACCCAGTACTTC
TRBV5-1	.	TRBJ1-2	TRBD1	CASSLDREYGYTF	TGCGCCAGCAGCCTGGACAGGGAATATGGCTACACCTTC
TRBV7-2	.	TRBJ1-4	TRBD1	CASSFDRVSEKLFF	TGTGCCAGCAGCTTCGACAGGGTTTCTGAAAAACTGTTTTTT
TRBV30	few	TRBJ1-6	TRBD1	CAWRSRIRGNSPLHF	TGTGCCTGGAGATCCAGGATCAGGGGGAATTCACCCCTCCACTTT
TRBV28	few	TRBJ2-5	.	CASTEFGGSETQYF	TGTGCCAGCACCGAATTCGGAGGCTCGGAGACCCAGTACTTC
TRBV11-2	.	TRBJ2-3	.	CASSRTTGQSTDTQYF	TGTGCCAGCAGCCGCACCACAGGACAGAGCACAGATACGCAGTATTTT
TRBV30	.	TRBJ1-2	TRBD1	CAWSSDRGSNYGYTF	TGTGCCTGGAGTTCGGACAGGGGTTCTAACTATGGCTACACCTTC
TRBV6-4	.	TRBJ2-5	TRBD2	CASSATAGGEETQYF	TGTGCCAGCAGTGCCACAGCGGGAGGGGAAGAGACCCAGTACTTC
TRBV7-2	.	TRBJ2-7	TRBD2	CASSQLAGGPHEQYF	TGTGCCAGCAGCCAACTAGCGGGAGGGCCCCACGAGCAGTACTTC
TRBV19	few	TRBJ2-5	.	CASSTQETQYF	TGTGCCAGTAGTACGCAAGAGACCCAGTACTTC
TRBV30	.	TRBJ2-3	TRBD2	CAWSRLAGGPGTQYF	TGTGCCTGGAGTAGGCTAGCGGGAGGGCCCGGGACGCAGTATTTT
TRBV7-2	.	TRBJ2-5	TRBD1	CASSLVRGTGQETQYF	TGTGCCAGCAGCTTAGTCCGGGGGACAGGGCAAGAGACCCAGTACTTC